This T cell receptor (beta chain) was identified in a study of radiotherapy plus CTLA-4 blockade in lung cancer. Across the study: Objective response rate was more than 15%; disease control rate, approximately 28%. The study's findings and limits: Subsequent to radiotherapy plus ipilimumab, tumor-derived TCR clones underwent expansion in blood. Early shifts in blood T cell clones, with interferon-beta, reportedly predicted response best.

Repertoires were generated with immunoSEQ multiplex PCR, while TCRdb's copy carries only in-frame clones and drops some. The sample includes tens of thousands of clones, approximately 81% of them seen just once. Focal radiation plus CTLA-4 blockade with ipilimumab was administered to patients who had chemo-refractory metastatic non-small-cell lung cancer. In this sample, this clone turned up a few times. The antigen is unknown. Germline assignment: CDR1 SGHNT and CDR2 YYREEE (reference sequence). The junction had 3 bases not matched to a gene; V was cut back by 0 bases and J by 5 bases. This CDR3 has 15 residues.

This specimen consisted of peripheral blood, obtained from a patient treated with radiotherapy plus ipilimumab. The receptor comes from a human donor with non-small cell lung cancer that progressed on radiotherapy plus ipilimumab. The V gene is TRBV5-4, the J gene TRBJ2-1, with 9 bases matching TRBD2. The CDR3 sequence: CASSLGGRADNEQFF. CDR3 sequence (DNA): TGTGCCAGCAGCTTGGGCGGGAGGGCGGACAATGAGCAGTTCTTC.